The source of this T cell receptor beta chain is a study of blood T cell repertoires in COVID-19 (dated by TCRdb to 2020 to 2021). Describing the broader study: The collaborator samples originated in the United States, Italy and Spain and spanned the acute and convalescent phases of COVID-19. The material from the prospective study consisted of cDNA or gDNA derived from T cells, B-cell-depleted T cells, or PBMCs. Subjects who had been exposed to COVID-19, were actively infected with it, or had recovered from it provided the deeply sampled blood TCRbeta repertoires that made up the dataset. The repertoires were released in a freely available public database meant as a resource for research on the immune response to SARS-CoV-2. Samples were obtained from the ongoing ImmuneRACE study (first 160 participants) and from about 1,300 subjects provided by 6 global collaborators. The sample metadata nearly always contained a de-identified subject ID, COVID-19 status, age in years and sex. Where available, HLA class I and class II types were taken from metadata supplied by the sample provider and were not determined by assay-based typing. Beyond this particular receptor, the publication reports: The amount of clinical and demographic metadata varied by source and participant and was provided uncurated.

As to this clone: Its recognized antigen is unknown. There are no base qualities to consult, and no much larger clone falls within one base.

TCRbeta CDR3 regions were amplified from genomic DNA by means of the immunoSEQ Assay, a bias-controlled multiplex PCR. In the authors' own workflow: The number of nucleated cells in each sample was estimated from the amplification of reference gene primers within the assay. To quantify the absolute abundance of each unique TCRbeta CDR3 rearrangement, sequence reads were collapsed and filtered. For each sample, productive Simpson clonality was calculated as the square root of Simpson's diversity index over productive rearrangements. TCRdb obtained this table from immuneACCESS and retained in-frame rearrangements with V and J assigned. These tables miss some clones; where compared with another copy, unresolved V genes account for less than half of the shortfall, and the remainder is unexplained. V and J calls and clone size come straight from that table; D and trimming were deduced from the DNA. This sample is represented by roughly 140,000 clones; about 84% of them were singletons. Jointly, the top ten make up about an eighth of the sample.

The collaborating institutions used their own protocols to collect whole blood in K2EDTA tubes. For TCRbeta analysis, collaborator samples were shipped as frozen whole blood, as isolated PBMCs, or as DNA extracted from either sample type. The CDR3 goes from the cysteine to the phenylalanine over 15 residues. Only the CDR3 DNA is retained, 45 bases long and in frame from the first base. Relative to germline, V is 9 bases shorter and J is 10 bases shorter, with 25 bases between their ends. CDR1 and CDR2, per the germline V gene (reference sequence), are SEHNR and FQNEAQ. The sequence was collected from a man in his fifties or sixties with active or convalescent COVID-19. Sequences were obtained from peripheral blood. This receptor chain uses TRBV7-9 and TRBJ2-1; the D segment could be TRBD1, given 6 matching bases. The nucleotide sequence reads as follows: TGTGCCAGTTCACAGGGTATCCAGCGCATAAACGAGCAGTTCTTC. This translates into CASSQGIQRINEQFF.